This T cell receptor beta chain was captured in a study of T cells in Graves' hyperthyroidism and ophthalmopathy (dated by TCRdb to about 2019). About the investigation overall: Peripheral blood was collected at initial diagnosis, before any treatment. TCR V-J signatures able to tell the groups apart were searched for in a discovery cohort of approximately 95 patients, of whom roughly 42 had Graves' ophthalmopathy and roughly 57 had stable Graves' hyperthyroidism. Prospective prediction of ophthalmopathy was tested in an independent validation cohort consisting of about 20 hyperthyroidism patients and around 16 patients who later progressed to ophthalmopathy. For training and testing, the 80 to 100 patients in the discovery cohort were randomly divided in a 7:3 ratio. Thyroid tissue and blood T-cell repertoires from six or seven Graves' hyperthyroidism patients were also compared in the study. Once sampling was done, hyperthyroidism patients were given methimazole at a starting dose of 30 mg daily, whereas ophthalmopathy patients were given high-dose intravenous methylprednisolone. The paper reports TCR Vbeta CDR3 sequencing of 135 peripheral blood samples: over 40 ophthalmopathy, 75 to 80 hyperthyroidism and approximately 17 progressor patients.

Its CDR3 holds 16 amino acids, cysteine through phenylalanine. Only the CDR3 region is kept as DNA, spanning 48 bases read in frame from base 1. Unmatched junction bases come to 9, with V trimmed by 5 bases and J by 0 bases. CDR1 and CDR2 are read off the germline V gene (reference sequence) as SEHNR and FQNEAQ. As to this clonotype: Its recognized antigen is unknown. The sample holds no much larger clone one base away, and base qualities are not on file.

The TCR beta CDR3 regions were amplified from the RNA transcripts. The TCR CDR3 was subjected to a first round of RT-PCR using the HTBI primer set and the Qiagen OneStep RT-PCR kit. Libraries were constructed in a second round of multiplex PCR, after which size selection and purification were carried out. Libraries were sequenced paired-end with 100 bp reads on an Illumina HiSeq2000. Per the authors' processing: SOAPnuke was used to process the raw data, throwing out any read that contained adapters or uncalled bases, had a mean Phred below 15, or lacked an exact constant-primer or identifier match. High-quality paired reads were merged with COPE v1.2.5, and unique nucleotide sequences were defined as clonotypes. MiTCR v1.1 was used to align clonotypes to the IMGT TRBV, TRBD and TRBJ reference segments. Only V-J combinations with frequency above 0.0001, covering about 99% of repertoires, were analysed. A TCS score was defined as the ratio between F50 (clonal expansion) and ExV (chaos), using BLOSUM62-based TCRdist between CDR3 peptides within each V-J. Welch's t-statistics and random forest reduced roughly 500 V-J features to roughly 13, which were used in a naive Bayes classifier (R e1071). TCRdb applied fastp at Q25 and MiXCR to the public reads, then kept only in-frame beta chains. Each CDR3 protein gets just one entry, which takes the most common genes and DNA from the rows behind it. Clone size and V and J calls follow TCRdb, not the original study. The sample records under 450,000 distinct CDR3 sequences, around 14% of which are singletons. The ten largest account for approximately 7.5% of the sample.

What the research found in general, with its limitations: No statistical method was used to set the sample size in advance, and investigators knew the group allocation. Most expanded thyroid clonotypes (frequency above 0.001) were also detected in blood, a finding suggesting that blood repertoires may reflect thyroid immune responses. In validation, progression to ophthalmopathy was predicted by the model with 55% to 71% sensitivity and roughly 76% specificity, a median of roughly 6.4 months before onset. Ophthalmopathy was separated from stable hyperthyroidism by a 13 V-J signature model, with about 86% sensitivity and about 81% specificity obtained in cross-validation and 80%/75% obtained in testing.

Stable Graves' hyperthyroidism was defined as the absence of progression to ophthalmopathy over 18 months of follow-up. The hyperthyroidism patients were between 18 and 65 years old and newly diagnosed, with a disease duration of less than 2 months. Exclusion was applied to patients with uncontrolled infections, other autoimmune diseases, pregnancy or lactation. Diagnoses relied on clinical symptoms, serum thyroxine and TRAb, thyroid ultrasound and orbital computed tomography. Ficoll-Paque density gradient centrifugation was used to isolate PBMCs from about 10 ml of fresh peripheral blood. Trizol reagent was used to extract total RNA, and RNA quality was then checked on an Agilent 2100 Bioanalyzer.

This clonotype was sampled from a woman in her late teens or twenties with Graves' hyperthyroidism. Sequenced material: blood. Recombination linked TRBV7-9 to TRBJ1-1, and TRBD1 aligns with 7 junction nucleotides. The nucleotide sequence reads as follows: TGTGCCAGCAGCACCCCCGGACAGGATCTGAACACTGAAGCTTTCTTT. Protein translation: CASSTPGQDLNTEAFF.